The next 29 T cell receptor beta chains were all read from a single sample in a study of cytomegalovirus exposure and HLA in healthy donors. Researchers ran the PCR with 60 Vbeta and 13 Jbeta primers. TCRdb's copy holds only in-frame clones and misses some; the assay was immunoSEQ multiplex PCR. Of about 130,000 clones in the sample, roughly 84% are singletons; the top ten hold 2.5% to 3.5%. Specimen: PBMCs. Receptor source: a woman aged 18-35 years in good health and CMV-seropositive.

The chain couples TRBV6-1 to TRBJ2-7, with 10 bases matching TRBD1. This CDR3 contains 14 residues. CDR1 is MNHNS, CDR2 SASEGT, per germline. V dropped 7 bases and J dropped 5; count of bases not matched to a gene: 8. The CDR3 DNA is TGTGCCAGCAACGGAAGAGGGACAGGGGACGAGCAGTACTTC. It is translated as CASNGRGTGDEQYF.

This clone showed up just once. As DNA, the CDR3 is TGTGCCAGCAGTTACTCGTGGGGGACAGACGGAAACACCATATATTTT. Amino acid sequence: CASSYSWGTDGNTIYF. The chain joins TRBV6-6 to TRBJ1-3, with 7 bases that match TRBD1. Germline CDR1 and CDR2: MNHNY and SVGAGI (reference sequence). Trimming took 0 bases from V and 4 from J; bases not matched to a gene: 6. CDR3 length: 16 amino acids.

The J gene is TRBJ1-4, the V gene TRBV7-9; D is ambiguous. There are 14 residues in the CDR3. The germline V gene encodes CDR1 SEHNR and CDR2 FQNEAQ (reference sequence). The V gene lost 3 bases and the J gene lost 3 bases, with 8 bases spanning the gap. The CDR3 DNA follows: TGTGCCAGCAGCTTTCTCCCCCCTAATGAAAAACTGTTTTTT. Its protein product is CASSFLPPNEKLFF. Supplemented by reference TRBV7-9 and TRBJ1-4, the full variable domain reads DTGVSQNPRHKITKRGQNVTFRCDPISEHNRLYWYRQTLGQGPEFLTYFQNEAQLEKSRLLSDRFSAERPKGSFSTLEIQRTEQGDSAMYLCASSFLPPNEKLFFGSGTQLSVL.

The gene calls are TRBV6-5 and TRBJ1-5, with 8 nucleotides matching TRBD1. Germline lookup yields CDR1 MNHEY and CDR2 SVGAGI. Losses at the gene ends were 8 bases for V and 7 bases for J; bases not matched to a gene: 7. The CDR3 runs 13 residues. The CDR3 sequence is CASRTGYDQPQHF. The DNA for the CDR3 is TGTGCCAGCCGGACAGGGTACGACCAGCCCCAGCATTTT.

The chain uses TRBV2 and TRBJ2-5; 12 bases map to TRBD2. V lost 1 base to trimming and J lost 4 bases; unmatched junction nucleotides: 4. Germline loops: CDR1 SNHLY, CDR2 FYNNEI. This CDR3 spans 16 amino acids. CDR3 DNA: TGTGCCAGCAGTGAAGGGATGGGACTAGCGGGAGAGACCCAGTACTTC. It yields the protein CASSEGMGLAGETQYF.

The V call is TRBV2, the J call TRBJ2-5; TRBD2 is a possible D gene (6 bases). Per the germline V gene, CDR1 is SNHLY and CDR2 is FYNNEI. The CDR3 contains 13 residues. Trimming took off 4 bases at V and 1 base at J, with 7 bases between the two ends. In DNA form, the CDR3 reads TGTGCCAGCAGTGCACTAGCCCAAGAGACCCAGTACTTC. It codes for CASSALAQETQYF.

CDR3 DNA sequence: TGTGCCAGCAGTCAAACAGGGGGGAATACGCAGTATTTT. Amino acids: CASSQTGGNTQYF. This chain connects TRBV2 to TRBJ2-3; TRBD1 agrees at 8 bases. The CDR3 length is 13 residues. Germline loops: CDR1 SNHLY, CDR2 FYNNEI. V shed 5 bases and J 7 bases; nucleotides not matched to a gene: 5.

The V gene is TRBV4-1, the J gene TRBJ2-1; 8 bases agree with TRBD2. V dropped 2 bases and J dropped 12; count of bases not matched to a gene: 3. The CDR3 is 12 residues long. In germline, CDR1 is MGHRA, CDR2 YSYEKL. This CDR3 is CASSQTGGWQFF. CDR3 coding DNA: TGCGCCAGCAGCCAAACGGGGGGGTGGCAGTTCTTC.

V is TRBV27 and J is TRBJ1-1; 9 bases line up with TRBD1. Germline V gives CDR1 MNHEY, CDR2 SMNVEV (reference sequence). The junction had 21 bases not matched to a gene; V was cut back by 8 bases and J by 5 bases. The CDR3 extends over 18 amino acids. The CDR3 protein is CASLFRGTGYSLGTEAFF. The CDR3 DNA is TGTGCCAGCCTGTTCCGAGGGACAGGGTATTCTTTGGGGACTGAAGCTTTCTTT.

This clone occurred once. The chain joins TRBV27 to TRBJ1-1; perhaps TRBD1 as D (5 bases). In germline, CDR1 is MNHEY, CDR2 SMNVEV (reference sequence). This CDR3 spans 15 amino acids. Between the trimmed V and J ends, which lost 5 bases and 2 bases, there was a span of 15 bases. As DNA, the CDR3 is TGTGCCAGCAGTCTCCGGGTAGGGGCAAACACTGAAGCTTTCTTT. Translating gives CASSLRVGANTEAFF.

The genes are TRBV29-1 and TRBJ1-1; a possible D gene is TRBD1 (5 bases). Trimming took 4 bases from V and 8 from J, leaving 8 bases between them. CDR3 length equals 10 residues. Germline V gene data show CDR1 as SQVTM and CDR2 as ANQGSEA. CDR3 bases: TGCAGCGTTGGGGGGGTAGAAGCTTTCTTT. Protein sequence: CSVGGVEAFF.

The chain links TRBV5-6 to TRBJ1-1, with 7 bases identical to TRBD1. The ends lost 4 bases at V and 2 bases at J; junction bases unmatched: 5. CDR3 length equals 14 residues. CDR1 and CDR2 from the germline V gene are SGHDT and YYEEEE. The CDR3: CASSNRDSNTEAFF. For the CDR3, the DNA is TGTGCCAGCAGCAACCGGGACAGTAACACTGAAGCTTTCTTT.

V is TRBV21-1 and J is TRBJ2-1; the listed D gene, TRBD2, was not tested against the DNA. TRBV21-1 is a recognized pseudogene. CDR3 size: 15 residues. The CDR3 loop is CASSRRGGIYNEQFF. CDR3 DNA: TGTGCCAGCAGCCGGAGGGGGGGGATTTACAATGAGCAGTTCTTC.

This clone is a singleton in its sample. The genes are TRBV6-5 and TRBJ1-2, with D tentatively TRBD1 (5 bases). The CDR3 covers 12 residues. V lost 6 bases and J 8 bases, leaving 13 bases between the germline ends. Germline V gives CDR1 MNHEY, CDR2 SVGAGI. The CDR3 nucleotides read TGTGCCAGCAGGGGGGAGGAATACGGCTACACCTTC. Amino acid sequence: CASRGEEYGYTF.

The V gene is TRBV10-2, the J gene TRBJ1-2; D gene uncertain. The V end was cut by 6 bases, the J end by 0 bases, with 11 bases between. The CDR3 is 14 residues long. Per the germline V gene, CDR1 is WSHSY and CDR2 is SAAADI. CDR3 DNA: TGCGCCAGCAGCCCCCCCAGTACTAACTATGGCTACACCTTC. Encoded protein: CASSPPSTNYGYTF.

The chain links TRBV7-3 to TRBJ2-7, with TRBD2 identical over 7 bases. This CDR3 comprises 14 residues. CDR1 is SGHTA, CDR2 FQGTGA, per germline. After removal of 5 bases from V and 1 base from J, the junction contained 5 bases not matched to a gene. This chain's CDR3 is CASSPGGGSYEQYF. CDR3 coding DNA: TGTGCCAGCAGCCCTGGGGGGGGGTCCTACGAGCAGTACTTC.

The V gene is TRBV2, the J gene TRBJ1-2; TRBD1 agrees at 9 bases. CDR1 and CDR2 (germline): SNHLY, FYNNEI. CDR3 length equals 14 residues. J gave up 2 bases and V 6 bases, and 4 bases lay outside the gene matches. CDR3 DNA sequence: TGTGCCAGCAGAACAGGGGGCACGAACTATGGCTACACCTTC. Translating it yields CASRTGGTNYGYTF.

The chain combines TRBV6-1 with TRBJ1-5, with no clear D. Trimming removed 7 bases from V and 3 bases from J, with 10 bases in between. Per the germline V gene, CDR1 is MNHNS and CDR2 is SASEGT. The CDR3 runs to 13 residues. CDR3 in amino acids: CASTGSFNQPQHF. CDR3 sequence (DNA): TGTGCCAGCACGGGGAGTTTCAATCAGCCCCAGCATTTT.

This clone was detected a few times. This specimen includes other DNA sequences encoding the same CDR3. The chain couples TRBV5-1 to TRBJ2-7, with D perhaps matching TRBD1 (6 bases). Looked up from germline, CDR1 is SGHRS and CDR2 is YFSETQ. V was clipped by 2 bases and J by 4 bases, with 13 bases between them. The CDR3 is 14 amino acids. CDR3 in DNA: TGCGCCAGCAGCTTACAGGGTCGTGATTACGAGCAGTACTTC. Its translation: CASSLQGRDYEQYF. The full variable domain, in which reference TRBV5-1 and TRBJ2-7 provide the parts outside the CDR3, is KAGVTQTPRYLIKTRGQQVTLSCSPISGHRSVSWYQQTPGQGLQFLFEYFSETQRNKGNFPGRFSGRQFSNSRSEMNVSTLELGDSALYLCASSLQGRDYEQYFGPGTRLTVT.

The genes are TRBV2 and TRBJ2-7; possible D gene TRBD2, 6 bases. Germline loops: CDR1 SNHLY, CDR2 FYNNEI. Trimming left V 7 bases short and J 7 bases short, with 11 bases between. The CDR3 sequence is 11 residues long. The CDR3 coding sequence is TGTGCCAGCACCAAAGGGAGGGAGCAGTACTTC. It yields the protein CASTKGREQYF.

The J gene is TRBJ1-2, the V gene TRBV27, with 8 bases fitting TRBD1. The V gene's germline CDR1 is MNHEY and CDR2 SMNVEV (reference sequence). This CDR3 spans 13 amino acids. V dropped 5 bases and J dropped 8; count of bases not matched to a gene: 7. The CDR3 nucleotides read TGTGCCAGCAGTGCCAGACAGGGGTGCGGCTACACCTTC. Amino acid sequence: CASSARQGCGYTF.

The chain has TRBV4-1 and TRBJ2-3; 7 nucleotides agree with TRBD2. Germline V gene lookup returns CDR1 MGHRA and CDR2 YSYEKL. The ends lost 4 bases at V and 2 bases at J; junction bases unmatched: 15. CDR3 length equals 18 residues. The CDR3 is CASSPRTQLATDTDTQYF. CDR3 coding DNA: TGCGCCAGCAGCCCTCGAACGCAACTAGCGACGGACACAGATACGCAGTATTTT.

The V and J genes are TRBV9 and TRBJ2-7; 7 nucleotides align to TRBD2. Germline CDR1 reads SGDLS; CDR2 reads YYNGEE. The CDR3 sequence is 16 residues long. The V segment lost 3 bases and the J segment 4 bases; nucleotides outside the gene matches: 13. In DNA form, the CDR3 reads TGTGCCAGCAGCGAAAGCGCCGGGGGGAACGGTTACGAGCAGTACTTC. Protein product: CASSESAGGNGYEQYF.

This clone has a single count. The V gene is TRBV7-2, the J gene TRBJ2-3, with D maybe TRBD2 (5 bases). The CDR3 has 16 amino acids. The V and J ends lost 3 bases and 3 bases respectively, with 16 bases between them. CDR1 SGHTA and CDR2 FQGNSA come from the germline V gene. CDR3 region: CASSLHPREGTDTQYF. CDR3 nucleotides: TGTGCCAGCAGCTTGCACCCCCGGGAAGGAACAGATACGCAGTATTTT.

The chain combines TRBV11-2 with TRBJ2-1; TRBD2 aligns across 15 bases. The V gene end was trimmed by 5 bases and the J gene end by 5 bases; junction bases not matched to a gene: 7. Germline CDR1 and CDR2: SGHAT and FQNNGV. This CDR3 comprises 17 residues. Here the CDR3 reads CASSPRGTSGGHNEQFF. CDR3 nucleotides: TGTGCCAGCAGCCCTAGAGGGACTAGCGGGGGGCACAATGAGCAGTTCTTC.

The rearrangement links TRBV27 to TRBJ1-5; D gene unclear. Deletions cut 8 bases from V and 2 bases from J, with 13 bases between. There are 14 residues in the CDR3. CDR1 is MNHEY, CDR2 SMNVEV, per germline (reference sequence). CDR3 DNA: TGTGCCAGCCATGCAGGTATCGGCAATCAGCCCCAGCATTTT. It is translated as CASHAGIGNQPQHF.

Worth noting for this clone: The junction departs from the called germline gene at one end, perhaps through a read error. The chain joins TRBV5-8 to TRBJ2-3; D is possibly TRBD2 (6 bases). Germline values: CDR1 SGHTS, CDR2 YDEGEE. This CDR3 spans 14 amino acids. CDR3 coding DNA: TGTGCCAGCAGCTTGTTACTAGCAACAGATACGCAGTGTTTT. Translating gives CASSLLLATDTQCF.

The chain couples TRBV6-5 to TRBJ1-1, with TRBD1 matching 7 bases. Germline V lookup: CDR1 MNHEY, CDR2 SVGAGI. The CDR3 loop spans 15 amino acids. The junction had 6 bases not matched to a gene; V was cut back by 4 bases and J by 1 base. The CDR3 loop is CASSSQGIGNTEAFF. The CDR3 DNA reads as TGTGCCAGCAGTTCACAGGGGATTGGGAACACTGAAGCTTTCTTT.

The chain is built from TRBV25-1 and TRBJ1-5, with 8 positions matching TRBD1. The germline V gene has CDR1 MGHDK and CDR2 SYGVNS. CDR3 length: 18 amino acids. V shed 6 bases and J 0 bases; nucleotides not matched to a gene: 13. The CDR3 protein is CASSPKDREASSNQPQHF. CDR3 in DNA: TGTGCCAGCAGCCCCAAGGACAGGGAGGCGTCTAGCAATCAGCCCCAGCATTTT.